A few counts support the clone carrying this T cell receptor beta chain. Other DNA variants within this sample encode the same CDR3. The data were taken from a study of blood T cell repertoires in COVID-19. About the study: Acute and convalescent COVID-19 samples came from the United States, Italy and Spain.

Germline assignment: CDR1 SEHNR and CDR2 FQNEAQ (reference sequence). V gave up 5 bases and J gave up 5 bases, with 10 bases separating them. The CDR3 consists of 13 residues. Source study methods: Nucleated cell number was recorded as an estimate derived from reference gene primer amplification. The protocol was immunoSEQ multiplex PCR, while the TCRdb copy is restricted to in-frame clones and leaves out a portion. For V, J and clone size, that table is used; D and trimming come from the DNA. The sample records 180,000 or so clones, about 85% being singletons. The specimen was peripheral blood. The sequence came from a man aged 60-69 years who had recovered from COVID-19. The chain recombines TRBV7-9 with TRBJ1-5, with D possibly TRBD1 on 6 matching bases. The CDR3, as DNA: TGTGCCAGCAGCCTACAGGGAGATCAGCCCCAGCATTTT. Amino acids: CASSLQGDQPQHF. The variable domain in full, with the rest retrieved from reference TRBV7-9 and TRBJ1-5, is DTGVSQNPRHKITKRGQNVTFRCDPISEHNRLYWYRQTLGQGPEFLTYFQNEAQLEKSRLLSDRFSAERPKGSFSTLEIQRTEQGDSAMYLCASSLQGDQPQHFGDGTRLSIL.